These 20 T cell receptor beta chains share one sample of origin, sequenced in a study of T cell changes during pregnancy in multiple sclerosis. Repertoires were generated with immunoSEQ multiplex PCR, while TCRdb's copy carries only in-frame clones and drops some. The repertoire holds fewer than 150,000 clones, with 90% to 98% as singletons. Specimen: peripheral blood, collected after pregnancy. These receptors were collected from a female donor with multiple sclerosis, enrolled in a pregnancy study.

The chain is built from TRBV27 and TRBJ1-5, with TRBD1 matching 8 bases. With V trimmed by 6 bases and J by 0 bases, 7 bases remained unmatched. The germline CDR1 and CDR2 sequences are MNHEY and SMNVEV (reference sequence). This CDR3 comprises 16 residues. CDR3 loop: CASRNSGTGSNQPQHF. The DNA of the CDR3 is TGTGCCAGCAGGAACTCCGGGACAGGTAGCAATCAGCCCCAGCATTTT.

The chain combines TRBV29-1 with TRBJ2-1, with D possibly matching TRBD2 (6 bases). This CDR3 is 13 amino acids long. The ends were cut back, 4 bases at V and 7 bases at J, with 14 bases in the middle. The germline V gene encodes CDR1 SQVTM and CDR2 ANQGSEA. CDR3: CSVGGGLGNEQFF. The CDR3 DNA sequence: TGCAGCGTTGGGGGAGGCTTGGGGAATGAGCAGTTCTTC.

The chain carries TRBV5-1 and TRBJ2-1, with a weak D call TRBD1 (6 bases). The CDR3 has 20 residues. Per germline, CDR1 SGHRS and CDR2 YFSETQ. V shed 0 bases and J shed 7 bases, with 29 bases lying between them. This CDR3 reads CASSLDTYWGPPRVVNEQFF. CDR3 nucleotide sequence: TGCGCCAGCAGCTTGGACACTTATTGGGGGCCCCCACGCGTCGTGAATGAGCAGTTCTTC.

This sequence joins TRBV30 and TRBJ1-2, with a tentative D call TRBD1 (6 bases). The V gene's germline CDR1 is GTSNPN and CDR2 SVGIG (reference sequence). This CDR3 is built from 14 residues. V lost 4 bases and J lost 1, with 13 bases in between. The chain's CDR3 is CAWIRGQVNYGYTF. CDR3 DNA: TGTGCCTGGATCCGGGGACAAGTTAACTATGGCTACACCTTC.

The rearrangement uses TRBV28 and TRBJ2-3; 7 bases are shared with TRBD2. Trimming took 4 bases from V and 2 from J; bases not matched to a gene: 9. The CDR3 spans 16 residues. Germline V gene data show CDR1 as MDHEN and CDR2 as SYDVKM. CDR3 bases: TGTGCCAGCAGTTCGACTAGCAAGGGCCACACAGATACGCAGTATTTT. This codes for CASSSTSKGHTDTQYF.

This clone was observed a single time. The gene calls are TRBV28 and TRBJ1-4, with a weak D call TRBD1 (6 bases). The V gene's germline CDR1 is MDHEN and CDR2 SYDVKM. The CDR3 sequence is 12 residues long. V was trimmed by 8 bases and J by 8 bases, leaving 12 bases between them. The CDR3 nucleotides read TGTGCCAGCCGAGGGGGTGGGGAAAAACTGTTTTTT. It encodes CASRGGGEKLFF.

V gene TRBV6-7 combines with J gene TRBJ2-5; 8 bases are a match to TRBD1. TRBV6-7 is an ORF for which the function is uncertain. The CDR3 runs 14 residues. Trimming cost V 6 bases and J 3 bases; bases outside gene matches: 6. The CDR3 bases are TGTGCCAGCAGCGCGACAGGGGCCGAAGAGACCCAGTACTTC. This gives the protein CASSATGAEETQYF.

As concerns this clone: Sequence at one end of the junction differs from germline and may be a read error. CDR3 nucleotide sequence: TGTGCCAGCAGCCAAGATTGGGGAGCGGGTCACTTT. Its protein product is CASSQDWGAGHF. V gene TRBV14 combines with J gene TRBJ2-3; D is possibly TRBD2 (6 bases). Per the germline V gene, CDR1 is SGHDN and CDR2 is FVKESK. The CDR3 spans 12 residues.

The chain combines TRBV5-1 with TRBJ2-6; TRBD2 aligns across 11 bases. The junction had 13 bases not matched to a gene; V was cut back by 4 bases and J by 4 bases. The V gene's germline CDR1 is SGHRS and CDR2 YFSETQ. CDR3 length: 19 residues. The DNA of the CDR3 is TGCGCCAGCAGCCCTACTAGCGGGAGACTCCTAGGCGGGGCCAACGTCCTGACTTTC. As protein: CASSPTSGRLLGGANVLTF.

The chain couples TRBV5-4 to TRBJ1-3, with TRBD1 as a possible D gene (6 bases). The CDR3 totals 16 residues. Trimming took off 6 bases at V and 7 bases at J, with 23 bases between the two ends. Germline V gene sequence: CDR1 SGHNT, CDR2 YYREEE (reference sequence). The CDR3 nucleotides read TGTGCCAGCACCGCCCGTGACAGGACAGAGGGGAACACCATATATTTT. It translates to CASTARDRTEGNTIYF.

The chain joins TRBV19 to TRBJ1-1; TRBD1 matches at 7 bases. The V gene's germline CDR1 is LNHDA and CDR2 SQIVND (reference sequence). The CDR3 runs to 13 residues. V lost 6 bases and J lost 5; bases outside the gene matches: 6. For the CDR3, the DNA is TGTGCCAGTAGAATGACAGGGAAGACTGAAGCTTTCTTT. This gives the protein CASRMTGKTEAFF.

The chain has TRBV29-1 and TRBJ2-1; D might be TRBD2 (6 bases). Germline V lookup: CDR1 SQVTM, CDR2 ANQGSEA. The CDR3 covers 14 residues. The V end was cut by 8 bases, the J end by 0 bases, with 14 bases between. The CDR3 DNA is TGCAGCCCCCGACGGCGGGACTCCTACAATGAGCAGTTCTTC. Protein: CSPRRRDSYNEQFF.

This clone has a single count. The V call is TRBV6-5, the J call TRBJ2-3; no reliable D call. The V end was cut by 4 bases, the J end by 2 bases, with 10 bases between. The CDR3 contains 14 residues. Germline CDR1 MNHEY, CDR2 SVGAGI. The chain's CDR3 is CASSFSESTDTQYF. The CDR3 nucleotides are TGTGCCAGCAGTTTCTCGGAGTCCACAGATACGCAGTATTTT.

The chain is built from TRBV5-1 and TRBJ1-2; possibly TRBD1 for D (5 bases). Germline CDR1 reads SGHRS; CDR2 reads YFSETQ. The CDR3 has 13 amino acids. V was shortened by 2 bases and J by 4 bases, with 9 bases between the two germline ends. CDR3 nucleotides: TGCGCCAGCAGCTTAGGGGATAGCTATGGCTACACCTTC. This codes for CASSLGDSYGYTF.

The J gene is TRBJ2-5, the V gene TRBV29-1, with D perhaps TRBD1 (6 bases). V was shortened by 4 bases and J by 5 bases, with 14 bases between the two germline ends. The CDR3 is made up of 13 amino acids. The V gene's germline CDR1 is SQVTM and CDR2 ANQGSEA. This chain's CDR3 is CSVAATGLETQYF. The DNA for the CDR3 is TGCAGCGTTGCCGCTACAGGGTTGGAGACCCAGTACTTC.

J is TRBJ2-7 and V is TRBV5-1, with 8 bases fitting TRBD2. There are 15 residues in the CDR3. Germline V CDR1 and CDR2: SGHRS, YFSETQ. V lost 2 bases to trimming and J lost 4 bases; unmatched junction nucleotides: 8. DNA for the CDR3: TGCGCCAGCAGCTTCTGGACGGGAGGGTGGTACGAGCAGTACTTC. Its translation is CASSFWTGGWYEQYF.

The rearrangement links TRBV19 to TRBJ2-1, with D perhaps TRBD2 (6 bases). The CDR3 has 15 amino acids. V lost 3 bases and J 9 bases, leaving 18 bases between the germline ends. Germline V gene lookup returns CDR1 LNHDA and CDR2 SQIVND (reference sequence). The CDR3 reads CASSIFLARQTEQFF. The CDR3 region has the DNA TGTGCCAGTAGTATTTTTCTAGCGAGGCAGACTGAGCAGTTCTTC.

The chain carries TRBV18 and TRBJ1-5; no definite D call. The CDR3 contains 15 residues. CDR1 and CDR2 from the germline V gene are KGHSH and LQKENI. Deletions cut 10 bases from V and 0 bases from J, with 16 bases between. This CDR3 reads CAKMSEVFSNQPQHF. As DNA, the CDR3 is TGTGCCAAGATGTCGGAGGTCTTTAGCAATCAGCCCCAGCATTTT.

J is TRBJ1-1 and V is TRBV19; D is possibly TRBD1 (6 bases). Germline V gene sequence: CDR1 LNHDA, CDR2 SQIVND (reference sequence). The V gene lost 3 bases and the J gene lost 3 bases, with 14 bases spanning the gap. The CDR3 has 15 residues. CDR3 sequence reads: CASSINWHRDTEAFF. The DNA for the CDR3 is TGTGCCAGTAGTATTAATTGGCACAGGGACACTGAAGCTTTCTTT.

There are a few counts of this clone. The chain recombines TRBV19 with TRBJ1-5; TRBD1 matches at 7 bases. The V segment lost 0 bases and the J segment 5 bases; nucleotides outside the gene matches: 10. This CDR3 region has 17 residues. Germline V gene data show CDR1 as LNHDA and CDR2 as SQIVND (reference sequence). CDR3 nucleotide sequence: TGTGCCAGTAGTATAGATCTAAGGACAGGTAGATATCAGCCCCAGCATTTT. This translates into CASSIDLRTGRYQPQHF.